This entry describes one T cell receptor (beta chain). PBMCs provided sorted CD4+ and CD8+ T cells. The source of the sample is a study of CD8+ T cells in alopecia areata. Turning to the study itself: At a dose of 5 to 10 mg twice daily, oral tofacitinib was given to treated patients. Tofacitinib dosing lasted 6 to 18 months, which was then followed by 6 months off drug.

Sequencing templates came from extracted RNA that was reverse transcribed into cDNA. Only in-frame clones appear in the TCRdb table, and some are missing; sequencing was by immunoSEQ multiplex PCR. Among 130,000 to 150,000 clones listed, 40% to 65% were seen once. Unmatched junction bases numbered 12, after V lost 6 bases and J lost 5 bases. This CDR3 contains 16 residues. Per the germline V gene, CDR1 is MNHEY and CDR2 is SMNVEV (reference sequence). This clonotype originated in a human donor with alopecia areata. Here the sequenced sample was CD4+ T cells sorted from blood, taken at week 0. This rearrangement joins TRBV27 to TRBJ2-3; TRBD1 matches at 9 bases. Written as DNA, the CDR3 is TGTGCCAGCAGGGACAGGGGCGCCCGGCCTAGAGATACGCAGTATTTT. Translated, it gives CASRDRGARPRDTQYF.